Listed below are T cell receptor beta chains from one sample, sequenced in a study of blood T cell repertoires in COVID-19. The assay was immunoSEQ multiplex PCR, and TCRdb's table has in-frame clones only and misses some. The data contain about 270,000 clones, about nine tenths of them singletons. The specimen was PBMCs or T cells enriched from blood (not recorded which). The receptors were gathered from a man aged 18 to 29 who had recovered from COVID-19. Both conserved end residues are part of each CDR3. The D gene is left open where the match is weak. A clone size is listed for some rows: how often the clone was seen (once, few, many), or a class if it is expanded.

d_call: TRBD1
clone_size: .
v_call: TRBV15
j_call: TRBJ1-2
cdr3_aa: CATSRDYRGSMGYTF
cdr3_nt: TGTGCCACCAGCAGAGATTACAGGGGGTCAATGGGCTACACCTTC

d_call: TRBD1
clone_size: .
v_call: TRBV5-5
j_call: TRBJ1-2
cdr3_aa: CASSPGQAQDGYTF
cdr3_nt: TGTGCCAGCAGCCCGGGACAGGCACAGGATGGCTACACCTTC

d_call: TRBD1
clone_size: .
v_call: TRBV6-5
j_call: TRBJ2-7
cdr3_aa: CASRPDRTGYYEQYF
cdr3_nt: TGTGCCAGCAGACCCGATCGGACAGGGTACTACGAGCAGTACTTC

d_call: .
clone_size: .
v_call: TRBV19
j_call: TRBJ1-6
cdr3_aa: CASSVGGRVDSPLHF
cdr3_nt: TGTGCCAGTAGTGTCGGAGGGCGTGTAGATTCACCCCTCCACTTT

d_call: TRBD2
clone_size: .
v_call: TRBV11-3
j_call: TRBJ2-1
cdr3_aa: CASSSGTSGPQFF
cdr3_nt: TGTGCCAGCAGCTCCGGGACTAGCGGGCCACAGTTCTTC

d_call: .
clone_size: .
v_call: TRBV11-3
j_call: TRBJ2-7
cdr3_aa: CASSLNGVEQYF
cdr3_nt: TGTGCCAGCAGCTTAAACGGGGTCGAGCAGTACTTC

d_call: TRBD1
clone_size: few
v_call: TRBV30
j_call: TRBJ1-5
cdr3_aa: CAWSQGGDQPQHF
cdr3_nt: TGTGCCTGGTCGCAGGGGGGCGATCAGCCCCAGCATTTT

d_call: .
clone_size: few
v_call: TRBV12-5
j_call: TRBJ2-1
cdr3_aa: CASGLGGGSPYNEQFF
cdr3_nt: TGTGCTAGTGGTTTAGGGGGGGGGTCCCCCTACAATGAGCAGTTCTTC

d_call: .
clone_size: .
v_call: TRBV19
j_call: TRBJ2-6
cdr3_aa: CASSPRQGRAGANVLTF
cdr3_nt: TGTGCCAGTAGCCCCAGGCAGGGGAGGGCTGGGGCCAACGTCCTGACTTTC

d_call: TRBD1
clone_size: .
v_call: TRBV30
j_call: TRBJ1-2
cdr3_aa: CAWSLQGNYGYTF
cdr3_nt: TGTGCCTGGAGTCTACAGGGGAACTATGGCTACACCTTC

d_call: .
clone_size: .
v_call: TRBV4-1
j_call: TRBJ1-6
cdr3_aa: CASSHSSSSYNSPLHF
cdr3_nt: TGCGCCAGCAGCCATTCGAGTAGCTCCTATAATTCACCCCTCCACTTT

d_call: .
clone_size: once
v_call: TRBV3-1/TRBV3-2
j_call: TRBJ1-2
cdr3_aa: CASSRRDSYGYTF
cdr3_nt: TGTGCCAGCAGCCGCCGGGACTCCTATGGCTACACCTTC

d_call: .
clone_size: .
v_call: TRBV7-9
j_call: TRBJ2-2
cdr3_aa: CASTEPGGVSVLSLTNTGELFF
cdr3_nt: TGTGCCAGCACCGAACCCGGCGGGGTTAGTGTGCTCTCCCTCACAAACACCGGGGAGCTGTTTTTT

d_call: .
clone_size: .
v_call: TRBV19
j_call: TRBJ1-5
cdr3_aa: CASSIVAVLFSNQPQHF
cdr3_nt: TGTGCCAGTAGTATCGTGGCCGTACTATTTAGCAATCAGCCCCAGCATTTT

d_call: .
clone_size: many
v_call: TRBV7-6
j_call: TRBJ2-7
cdr3_aa: CASSSEPEDSPAYEQYF
cdr3_nt: TGTGCCAGCAGCTCAGAACCGGAAGACTCGCCGGCATACGAGCAGTACTTC

d_call: TRBD2
clone_size: .
v_call: TRBV7-9
j_call: TRBJ2-7
cdr3_aa: CASSGRLAAYEQYF
cdr3_nt: TGTGCCAGCAGCGGCAGACTAGCGGCCTACGAGCAGTACTTC

d_call: .
clone_size: .
v_call: TRBV28
j_call: TRBJ1-2
cdr3_aa: CASSYPGRSYTF
cdr3_nt: TGTGCCAGCAGTTATCCAGGCCGCAGCTACACCTTC

d_call: TRBD1
clone_size: .
v_call: TRBV7-9
j_call: TRBJ2-7
cdr3_aa: CASSPSGQVMNF
cdr3_nt: TGTGCCAGCAGCCCTAGTGGACAGGTCATGAACTTC

d_call: .
clone_size: .
v_call: TRBV25-1
j_call: TRBJ2-1
cdr3_aa: CASSAGTGYNNEQFF
cdr3_nt: TGTGCCAGCAGTGCCGGGACTGGCTATAACAATGAGCAGTTCTTC

d_call: .
clone_size: .
v_call: TRBV10-2
j_call: TRBJ1-1
cdr3_aa: CASSEARGVGTEAFF
cdr3_nt: TGCGCCAGCAGTGAGGCCAGGGGAGTTGGCACTGAAGCTTTCTTT

d_call: .
clone_size: .
v_call: TRBV9
j_call: TRBJ1-2
cdr3_aa: CASSGTSLGPKGGYTF
cdr3_nt: TGTGCCAGCAGCGGGACCTCGTTGGGGCCGAAGGGTGGCTACACCTTC

d_call: .
clone_size: .
v_call: TRBV6-5
j_call: TRBJ1-2
cdr3_aa: CASRLGQTANYGYTF
cdr3_nt: TGTGCCAGCAGGCTTGGACAGACCGCTAACTATGGCTACACCTTC

d_call: .
clone_size: few
v_call: TRBV11-3
j_call: TRBJ1-6
cdr3_aa: CASSPIPGLGSPLHF
cdr3_nt: TGTGCCAGCAGCCCGATACCGGGGTTGGGCTCACCCCTCCACTTT

d_call: .
clone_size: .
v_call: TRBV18
j_call: TRBJ2-7
cdr3_aa: CASSATRAFLYEQYF
cdr3_nt: TGTGCCAGCTCGGCGACCAGGGCGTTCCTCTACGAGCAGTACTTC

d_call: .
clone_size: .
v_call: TRBV18
j_call: TRBJ2-3
cdr3_aa: CASSPLQTSTDTQYF
cdr3_nt: TGTGCCAGCTCACCACTTCAGACTAGCACAGATACGCAGTATTTT

d_call: TRBD2
clone_size: once
v_call: TRBV4-1
j_call: TRBJ2-2
cdr3_aa: CASSQYSGREYTGELFF
cdr3_nt: TGCGCCAGCAGCCAATATAGCGGGAGGGAATATACCGGGGAGCTGTTTTTT

d_call: TRBD2
clone_size: .
v_call: TRBV10-3
j_call: TRBJ2-3
cdr3_aa: CAISSGREGDTQYF
cdr3_nt: TGTGCCATCAGCAGCGGGAGGGAGGGGGATACGCAGTATTTT

d_call: TRBD1
clone_size: .
v_call: TRBV3-1/TRBV3-2
j_call: TRBJ1-2
cdr3_aa: CASSQESEGARTGYTF
cdr3_nt: TGTGCCAGCAGCCAAGAATCAGAGGGGGCGCGTACTGGCTACACCTTC

d_call: .
clone_size: few
v_call: TRBV28
j_call: TRBJ1-5
cdr3_aa: CASSALQGWSNQPQHF
cdr3_nt: TGTGCCAGCAGTGCCTTACAGGGCTGGAGCAATCAGCCCCAGCATTTT

d_call: TRBD1
clone_size: .
v_call: TRBV5-1
j_call: TRBJ1-2
cdr3_aa: CASSVSGQPNYGYTF
cdr3_nt: TGCGCCAGCAGCGTCTCGGGACAGCCTAACTATGGCTACACCTTC

d_call: TRBD1
clone_size: .
v_call: TRBV28
j_call: TRBJ1-3
cdr3_aa: CASRPGGSGNTIYF
cdr3_nt: TGTGCCAGCAGGCCAGGGGGATCCGGAAACACCATATATTTT

d_call: .
clone_size: .
v_call: TRBV30
j_call: TRBJ1-5
cdr3_aa: CAWSVGPLNQPQHF
cdr3_nt: TGTGCCTGGAGTGTCGGCCCACTAAATCAGCCCCAGCATTTT

d_call: TRBD2
clone_size: once
v_call: TRBV19
j_call: TRBJ2-2
cdr3_aa: CASSISGGADGELFF
cdr3_nt: TGTGCCAGTAGTATAAGCGGGGGCGCGGACGGGGAGCTGTTTTTT

d_call: TRBD2
clone_size: .
v_call: TRBV7-8
j_call: TRBJ2-7
cdr3_aa: CASSSNTFSSGSSYEQYF
cdr3_nt: TGTGCCAGCAGCTCTAACACCTTTTCTAGCGGGAGCTCCTACGAGCAGTACTTC

d_call: TRBD1
clone_size: .
v_call: TRBV3-1/TRBV3-2
j_call: TRBJ2-7
cdr3_aa: CASSLRTGSYEQYF
cdr3_nt: TGTGCCAGCAGCCTACGGACAGGCTCCTACGAGCAGTACTTC

d_call: .
clone_size: .
v_call: TRBV19
j_call: TRBJ2-1
cdr3_aa: CASSIPGVRNEQFF
cdr3_nt: TGTGCCAGTAGTATACCGGGGGTAAGGAATGAGCAGTTCTTC

d_call: .
clone_size: .
v_call: TRBV3-1/TRBV3-2
j_call: TRBJ2-1
cdr3_aa: CASSLTVAKYDEQFF
cdr3_nt: TGTGCCAGCAGCCTGACAGTCGCTAAGTACGATGAGCAGTTCTTC

d_call: TRBD1
clone_size: .
v_call: TRBV7-9
j_call: TRBJ2-7
cdr3_aa: CASSSTGGNYEQYF
cdr3_nt: TGTGCCAGCAGCTCTACAGGGGGCAACTACGAGCAGTACTTC

d_call: .
clone_size: .
v_call: TRBV12-3/TRBV12-4
j_call: TRBJ2-5
cdr3_aa: CASSFSTQETQYF
cdr3_nt: TGTGCCAGCAGTTTCTCCACACAAGAGACCCAGTACTTC

d_call: .
clone_size: .
v_call: TRBV30
j_call: TRBJ2-5
cdr3_aa: CAWNGGAITKTQYF
cdr3_nt: TGTGCCTGGAACGGAGGGGCCATAACAAAGACCCAGTACTTC

d_call: .
clone_size: .
v_call: TRBV6-5
j_call: TRBJ2-3
cdr3_aa: CASTTAARDTQYF
cdr3_nt: TGTGCCAGCACCACAGCGGCGAGAGATACGCAGTATTTT

d_call: TRBD1
clone_size: .
v_call: TRBV12-3/TRBV12-4
j_call: TRBJ1-2
cdr3_aa: CASSPGTGGGYTF
cdr3_nt: TGTGCCAGCAGTCCCGGGACAGGGGGTGGCTACACCTTC

d_call: TRBD2
clone_size: .
v_call: TRBV30
j_call: TRBJ2-7
cdr3_aa: CASGGPYEQYF
cdr3_nt: TGTGCCTCGGGGGGGCCTTACGAGCAGTACTTC

d_call: .
clone_size: .
v_call: TRBV6-5
j_call: TRBJ1-6
cdr3_aa: CASRAGMDNSPLHF
cdr3_nt: TGTGCCAGCAGGGCAGGAATGGATAATTCACCCCTCCACTTT

d_call: .
clone_size: .
v_call: TRBV7-9
j_call: TRBJ1-1
cdr3_aa: CASSLAGRAQWNTEAFF
cdr3_nt: TGTGCCAGCAGCTTAGCCGGGAGGGCCCAGTGGAACACTGAAGCTTTCTTT

d_call: .
clone_size: .
v_call: TRBV23-1
j_call: TRBJ2-7
cdr3_aa: CASSQQGSYEQYF
cdr3_nt: TGCGCCAGCAGTCAACAGGGTTCCTACGAGCAGTACTTC

d_call: .
clone_size: .
v_call: TRBV5-4
j_call: TRBJ2-2
cdr3_aa: CASSLGRGSTGELFF
cdr3_nt: TGTGCCAGCAGCTTGGGGAGGGGTTCTACCGGGGAGCTGTTTTTT

d_call: .
clone_size: .
v_call: TRBV11-3
j_call: TRBJ2-1
cdr3_aa: CASSLVFSSEQFF
cdr3_nt: TGTGCCAGCAGCTTAGTTTTTTCGAGTGAGCAGTTCTTC

d_call: .
clone_size: .
v_call: TRBV19
j_call: TRBJ1-5
cdr3_aa: CASSTPLAMSGYNQPQHF
cdr3_nt: TGTGCCAGTAGTACGCCCCTAGCAATGTCGGGGTACAATCAGCCCCAGCATTTT

d_call: .
clone_size: .
v_call: TRBV3-1/TRBV3-2
j_call: TRBJ1-3
cdr3_aa: CASSRTDSGNTIYF
cdr3_nt: TGTGCCAGCAGCCGGACAGACTCTGGAAACACCATATATTTT

d_call: TRBD1
clone_size: .
v_call: TRBV5-4
j_call: TRBJ1-1
cdr3_aa: CASSGTGQGLLTEAFF
cdr3_nt: TGTGCCAGCAGCGGCACGGGACAGGGGCTACTCACTGAAGCTTTCTTT

d_call: TRBD1
clone_size: .
v_call: TRBV7-9
j_call: TRBJ1-6
cdr3_aa: CASSFGQGESPLHF
cdr3_nt: TGTGCCAGCAGCTTCGGACAGGGGGAATCACCCCTCCACTTT

d_call: .
clone_size: .
v_call: TRBV7-9
j_call: TRBJ2-1
cdr3_aa: CASSFHNEQFF
cdr3_nt: TGTGCCAGCAGCTTTCATAATGAGCAGTTCTTC

d_call: TRBD1
clone_size: .
v_call: TRBV23-1
j_call: TRBJ1-2
cdr3_aa: CASSQSPAGGSNYGYTF
cdr3_nt: TGCGCCAGCAGTCAATCCCCCGCAGGGGGCAGCAACTATGGCTACACCTTC

d_call: .
clone_size: .
v_call: TRBV12-3/TRBV12-4
j_call: TRBJ1-4
cdr3_aa: CASSLALRRVFF
cdr3_nt: TGTGCCAGCAGCTTGGCCCTCAGGCGGGTGTTTTTT

d_call: .
clone_size: .
v_call: TRBV11-3
j_call: TRBJ2-2
cdr3_aa: CASSTYSNTGELFF
cdr3_nt: TGTGCCAGCAGCACCTACTCAAACACCGGGGAGCTGTTTTTT

d_call: TRBD2
clone_size: .
v_call: TRBV19
j_call: TRBJ2-1
cdr3_aa: CASGRGYNEQFF
cdr3_nt: TGTGCCAGCGGGAGGGGGTACAATGAGCAGTTCTTC

d_call: .
clone_size: .
v_call: TRBV9
j_call: TRBJ2-5
cdr3_aa: CASSESGTPITETQYF
cdr3_nt: TGTGCCAGCAGCGAATCCGGGACACCAATAACGGAGACCCAGTACTTC